A single count supports the clone carrying this TCR beta chain. In the study's own analysis: ImmunoSEQ output held junction-only sequences without quality scores, so filtering differed. Data came from immunoSEQ multiplex PCR; TCRdb stores just in-frame clones and leaves some out. V and J calls and clone size are those listed in that table; D and trimming were worked out from the DNA. Here the sample spans 1.5 million to 2.5 million clones, about 95% being singletons. Terminally differentiated effector memory CD45RA+ cells were excluded by CCR7 positive selection of CD45RO-negative cells. The source of the sample is a study of shared clonotypes between healthy human individuals. The sequenced sample consisted of naive CD8+ T cells sorted from blood. This TCR derives from a man younger than 35 in good health.

CDR3 protein: CASSYSETSGYNEQFF. The CDR3 DNA is TGTGCCAGCAGTTACTCGGAGACTAGCGGTTACAATGAGCAGTTCTTC. The V gene is TRBV6-6, the J gene TRBJ2-1; 9 nucleotides agree with TRBD2. V was clipped by 0 bases and J by 4 bases; unmatched bases: 4. CDR1 is MNHNY and CDR2 is SVGAGI in the germline V gene (reference sequence). The CDR3 covers 16 residues.